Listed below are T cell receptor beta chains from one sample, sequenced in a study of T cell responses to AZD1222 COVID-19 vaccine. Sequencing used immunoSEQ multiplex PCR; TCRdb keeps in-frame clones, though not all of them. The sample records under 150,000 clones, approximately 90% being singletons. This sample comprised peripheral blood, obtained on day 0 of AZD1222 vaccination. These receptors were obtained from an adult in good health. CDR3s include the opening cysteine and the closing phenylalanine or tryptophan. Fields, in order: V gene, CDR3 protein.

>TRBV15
CATQPGDRGNYGYTF
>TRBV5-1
CASSLSQAEEETQYF
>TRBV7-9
CASSLGPPEKLFF
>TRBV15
CATPMTGKERNTEAFF
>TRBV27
CASSLPTPGGERQFF
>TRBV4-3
CASSHLSHTGELFF
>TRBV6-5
CASSSGGRTEAFF
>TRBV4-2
CASSPSGGYYGYTF
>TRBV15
CATSRARRQLVAETQYF
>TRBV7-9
CASSRTSGSNEQYF
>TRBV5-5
CASSFSYEQYF
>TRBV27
CASSFQTTDKAFF
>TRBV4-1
CASSQGRGSNQPQHF
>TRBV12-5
CASGLGTGSSYEQYF
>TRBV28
CASSFFGDTQYF
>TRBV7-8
CASSPDRVSNQPQHF
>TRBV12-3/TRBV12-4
CASSLSDYEQYF